The 12 T cell receptor beta chains listed next were all sequenced from one sample in a study of response to subunit inactivated influenza vaccine. MiXCR, applied by TCRdb to the RT-PCR reads, yields one record per CDR3 protein. The data hold 300,000 to 350,000 distinct CDR3 sequences, with roughly 22% observed a single time. The source material was PBMCs from blood, sampled 21 months after vaccination. The receptors shown here come from a man between 50 and 69 years old who received an inactivated influenza vaccine.

This rearrangement joins TRBV29-1 to TRBJ2-1, with a tentative D call TRBD1 (6 bases). The germline V and J ends were trimmed by 6 bases and 4 bases, with 13 bases remaining between them. Germline lookup yields CDR1 SQVTM and CDR2 ANQGSEA. This CDR3 is built from 13 residues. In nucleotides, the CDR3 is TGCAGCGTACAAGGGACATTTTACAATGAGCAGTTCTTC. It is translated as CSVQGTFYNEQFF.

The chain uses TRBV6-4 and TRBJ2-1, with TRBD2 identical over 7 bases. The V segment lost 2 bases and the J segment 9 bases; nucleotides outside the gene matches: 4. The CDR3 has 13 residues. CDR1 MRHNA and CDR2 SNTAGT come from the germline V gene. The CDR3: CASSDRREGEQFF. The CDR3 nucleotides are TGTGCCAGCAGTGACCGCAGGGAGGGTGAGCAGTTCTTC.

The J gene is TRBJ2-1, the V gene TRBV10-3; 9 nucleotides line up with TRBD2. The junction had 6 bases not matched to a gene; V was cut back by 0 bases and J by 6 bases. The germline gives CDR1 ENHRY, CDR2 SYGVKD. The CDR3 is 16 amino acids. For the CDR3, the DNA is TGTGCCATCAGTGAGTCCTTGCGGGAGGGTGGCAATGAGCAGTTCTTC. Protein: CAISESLREGGNEQFF.

This clonotype was found many times. V usage is TRBV9 and J usage is TRBJ1-6, with D possibly matching TRBD1 (5 bases). With 0 bases removed from V and 1 base from J, the gap between germline ends came to 5 bases. The germline CDR1 and CDR2 sequences are SGDLS and YYNGEE. This CDR3 comprises 15 residues. The CDR3 DNA reads TGTGCCAGCAGCGTAGGGGGGTCCTATAATTCACCCCTCCACTTT. Protein: CASSVGGSYNSPLHF.

The chain joins TRBV6-1 to TRBJ2-3; no clear D. The V gene lost 7 bases and the J gene lost 6 bases, with 11 bases spanning the gap. Germline V gives CDR1 MNHNS, CDR2 SASEGT. The CDR3 sequence is 12 residues long. CDR3: CASTETSDTQYF. The CDR3 coding sequence is TGTGCCAGCACCGAAACTTCGGATACGCAGTATTTT.

The table lists this clonotype with many counts. The V call is TRBV6-5, the J call TRBJ1-5; weak D call: TRBD1 (6 bases). Germline V gene lookup returns CDR1 MNHEY and CDR2 SVGAGI. The V and J ends lost 0 bases and 7 bases respectively, with 13 bases between them. The length of the CDR3 is 15 residues. The CDR3 nucleotides are TGTGCCAGCAGTTACTCGTGGAGGGGGGAGCAGCCCCAGCATTTT. Its protein product is CASSYSWRGEQPQHF.

This clonotype was counted between two and nine times. V usage is TRBV29-1 and J usage is TRBJ2-1, with D possibly being TRBD1 (5 bases). Germline CDR1 SQVTM, CDR2 ANQGSEA. Trimming cost V 5 bases and J 3 bases, with 8 bases left between them. CDR3 length: 12 residues. This CDR3 reads CSVYRYYNEQFF. The CDR3, as DNA: TGCAGCGTTTACAGGTACTACAATGAGCAGTTCTTC.

The rearrangement joins TRBV4-1 to TRBJ2-1, with 8 bases lining up with TRBD1. Trimming took 4 bases from V and 6 from J; bases not matched to a gene: 8. From germline, CDR1 is MGHRA and CDR2 YSYEKL. The CDR3 sequence is 15 residues long. The CDR3 sequence is CASSPRGTGLNEQFF. As DNA, the CDR3 is TGCGCCAGCAGCCCCCGCGGGACAGGCCTCAATGAGCAGTTCTTC.

In its sample, this clonotype was seen many times. This chain connects TRBV6-1 to TRBJ1-1, with D tentatively TRBD1 (6 bases). CDR1 and CDR2 (germline): MNHNS, SASEGT. The V and J ends lost 7 bases and 1 base respectively, with 25 bases between them. The CDR3 runs to 18 residues. This CDR3 is CASTHGGLQVGRNTEAFF. The DNA of the CDR3 is TGTGCCAGCACCCACGGGGGGCTGCAGGTAGGAAGGAACACTGAAGCTTTCTTT.

This clonotype was counted only a few times. This chain uses TRBV7-9 with TRBJ1-1; TRBD1 might be the D (6 bases). V gave up 5 bases and J gave up 5 bases, with 12 bases separating them. The CDR3 runs to 13 residues. CDR1 and CDR2 (germline): SEHNR, FQNEAQ (reference sequence). CDR3 nucleotides: TGTGCCAGCAGCGCCCAGGGGCTTACTGAAGCTTTCTTT. This gives the protein CASSAQGLTEAFF.

This clonotype has just a few counts. This chain connects TRBV12-3 or TRBV12-4 to TRBJ1-2; weak D call: TRBD1 (6 bases). The CDR3 is made up of 14 amino acids. V lost 5 bases, J lost 5 bases, and 15 bases lay in between. The CDR3 nucleotides read TGTGCCAGCAGTGTCAGGGGCAACTCTTATGGCTACACCTTC. This codes for CASSVRGNSYGYTF.

The chain recombines TRBV2 with TRBJ2-2; 9 bases agree with TRBD1. CDR3 length equals 14 residues. The ends lost 6 bases at V and 8 bases at J; junction bases unmatched: 7. Germline CDR1 and CDR2: SNHLY and FYNNEI. The CDR3 DNA sequence: TGTGCCAGCAGGGGGACAGGGCCATGGGGGGAGCTGTTTTTT. It yields the protein CASRGTGPWGELFF.